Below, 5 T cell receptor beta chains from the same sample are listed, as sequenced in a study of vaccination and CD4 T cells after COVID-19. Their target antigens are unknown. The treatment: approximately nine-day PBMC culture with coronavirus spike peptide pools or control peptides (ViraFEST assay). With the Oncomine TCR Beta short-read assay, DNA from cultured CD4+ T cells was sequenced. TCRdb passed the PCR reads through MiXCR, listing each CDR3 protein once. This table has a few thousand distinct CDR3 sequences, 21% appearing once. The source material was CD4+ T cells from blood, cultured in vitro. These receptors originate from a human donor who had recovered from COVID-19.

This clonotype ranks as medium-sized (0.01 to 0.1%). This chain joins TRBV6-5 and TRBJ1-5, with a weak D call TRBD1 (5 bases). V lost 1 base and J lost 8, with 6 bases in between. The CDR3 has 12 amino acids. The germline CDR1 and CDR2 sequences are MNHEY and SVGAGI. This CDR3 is CASSYLGEPQHF. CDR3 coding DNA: TGTGCCAGCAGTTACTTAGGGGAGCCCCAGCATTTT.

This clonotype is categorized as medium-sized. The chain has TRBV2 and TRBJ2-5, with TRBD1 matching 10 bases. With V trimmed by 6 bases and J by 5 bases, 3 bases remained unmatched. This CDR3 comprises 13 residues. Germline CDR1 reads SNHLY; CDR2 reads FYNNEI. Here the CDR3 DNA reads TGTGCCAGCAGGGACAGGGGGGGTGAGACCCAGTACTTC. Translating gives CASRDRGGETQYF.

The CDR3 loop is CASSENRQMSTDTQYF. In DNA form, the CDR3 reads TGTGCCAGCAGTGAAAACCGACAGATGTCCACAGATACGCAGTATTTT. The chain combines TRBV6-1 with TRBJ2-3, with a weak D call TRBD1 (5 bases). The CDR3 is 16 amino acids. V was shortened by 2 bases and J by 2 bases, with 14 bases between the two germline ends. CDR1 is MNHNS and CDR2 is SASEGT in the germline V gene.

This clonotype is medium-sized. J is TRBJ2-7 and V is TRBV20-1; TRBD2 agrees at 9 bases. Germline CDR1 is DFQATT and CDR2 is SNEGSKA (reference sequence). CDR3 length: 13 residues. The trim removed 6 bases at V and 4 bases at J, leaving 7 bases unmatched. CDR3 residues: CSAPSGGLYEQYF. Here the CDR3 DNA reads TGCAGTGCCCCCAGCGGGGGGCTTTACGAGCAGTACTTC.

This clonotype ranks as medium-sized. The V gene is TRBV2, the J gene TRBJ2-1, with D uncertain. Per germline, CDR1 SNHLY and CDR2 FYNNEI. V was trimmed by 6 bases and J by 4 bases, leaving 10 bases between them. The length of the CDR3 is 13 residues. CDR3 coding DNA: TGTGCCAGCAGATCCCGGATTTACAATGAGCAGTTCTTC. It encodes CASRSRIYNEQFF.